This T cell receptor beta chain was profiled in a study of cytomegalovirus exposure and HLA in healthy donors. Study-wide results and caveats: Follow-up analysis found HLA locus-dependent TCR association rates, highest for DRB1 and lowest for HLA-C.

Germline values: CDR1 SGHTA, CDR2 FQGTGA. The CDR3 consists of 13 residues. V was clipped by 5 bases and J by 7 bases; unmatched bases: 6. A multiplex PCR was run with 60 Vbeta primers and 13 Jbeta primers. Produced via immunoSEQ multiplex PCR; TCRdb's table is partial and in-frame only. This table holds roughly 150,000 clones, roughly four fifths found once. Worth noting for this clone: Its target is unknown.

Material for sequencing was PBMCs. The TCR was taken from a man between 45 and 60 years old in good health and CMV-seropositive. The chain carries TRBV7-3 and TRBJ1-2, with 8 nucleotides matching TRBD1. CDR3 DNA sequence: TGTGCCAGCAGCCCGGACAGGGAGGGTGGCTACACCTTC. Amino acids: CASSPDREGGYTF.